This TCR beta chain was observed in a study of beta chain features in type 1 diabetes. Study-wide findings and caveats: The study found moderately but significantly shorter TCRB CDR3s in all four CD4+ subsets of Type 1 diabetes patients. There was no resolution here of whether HLA type influences TCRB rearrangement.

V lost 1 base and J lost 4, with 11 bases in between. The germline V gene has CDR1 SGHDT and CDR2 YYEEEE. This CDR3 has 14 residues. Every isolated RNA sample was fully reverse transcribed, so sequencing captured expressed TCRB transcripts. Generated by immunoSEQ multiplex PCR, the TCRdb table keeps only in-frame clones and is missing some. The sample includes roughly 230,000 clones, roughly 10% of them seen just once. Remarks on this clone: Antigen unknown.

Specimen: naive CD4+ T cells from blood. The genes are TRBV5-6 and TRBJ1-1; no reliable D call. This clonotype was sampled from a man in his thirties or forties with type 1 diabetes. CDR3 bases: TGTGCCAGCAGCTTGTACGGCCAGGTCACTGAAGCTTTCTTT. Encoded protein: CASSLYGQVTEAFF.